The source of this T cell receptor beta chain is a study of metastatic and nonmetastatic thyroid tumors. Study-level background: Both malignant and benign thyroid patients supplied peripheral blood and tumor or nodule tissue samples, across which the repertoires of these patients were then compared. Whole-study results and caveats: Reported TCR beta diversity, measured in blood and tumor, was significantly higher for malignant thyroid tumors than for benign nodules.

This clone has a count of ten or more. No antigen is known for it. Germline V gives CDR1 MNHEY, CDR2 SVGEGT. Trimming left V 6 bases short and J 2 bases short, with 6 bases between. The CDR3 is 12 residues long. How the authors handled the data: For papillary thyroid cancer, a distant-metastasis classifier was constructed from CDR3 differences observed across clinicopathological groups. TCRdb re-clonotyped the PCR reads via MiXCR. The V and J calls reflect TCRdb's pipeline rather than the authors' work. The table has 20,000 or so clones, 10% to 15% seen once. All patients reached thyroid surgery having received no treatment beforehand.

V usage is TRBV6-2 or TRBV6-3 and J usage is TRBJ2-3; D may be TRBD2 (5 bases). Input material: blood. This receptor was identified in a male donor with papillary thyroid cancer or a benign thyroid nodule (not recorded which). Some clones in this sample may be carry-over from other donors' samples. The DNA for the CDR3 is TGTGCCAGCAGGGACTCCACAGATACGCAGTATTTT. Translated, it gives CASRDSTDTQYF.